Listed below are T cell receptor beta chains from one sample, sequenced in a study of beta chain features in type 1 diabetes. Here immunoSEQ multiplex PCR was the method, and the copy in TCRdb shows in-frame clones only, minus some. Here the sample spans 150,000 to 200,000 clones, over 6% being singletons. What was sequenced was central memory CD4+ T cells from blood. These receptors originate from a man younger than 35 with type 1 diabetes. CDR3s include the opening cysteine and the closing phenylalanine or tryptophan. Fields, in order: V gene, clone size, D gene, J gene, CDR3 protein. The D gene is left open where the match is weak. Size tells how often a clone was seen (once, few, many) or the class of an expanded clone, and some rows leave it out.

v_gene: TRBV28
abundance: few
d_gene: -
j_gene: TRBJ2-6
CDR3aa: CASSFIHAMSGANVLTF

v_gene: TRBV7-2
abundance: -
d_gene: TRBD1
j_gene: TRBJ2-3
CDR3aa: CASSLGTGPDTQYF

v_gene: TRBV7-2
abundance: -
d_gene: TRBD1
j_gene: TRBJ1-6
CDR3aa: CASSLGTGENSPLHF

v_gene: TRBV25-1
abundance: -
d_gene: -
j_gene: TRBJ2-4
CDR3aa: CASAQASKNIQYF

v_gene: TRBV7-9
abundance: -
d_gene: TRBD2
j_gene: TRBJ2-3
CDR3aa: CASSQRPGGDTDTQYF

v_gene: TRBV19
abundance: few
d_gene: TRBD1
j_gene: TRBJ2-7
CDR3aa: CASWDSHSYEQYF

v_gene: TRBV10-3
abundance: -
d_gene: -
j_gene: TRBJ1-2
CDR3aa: CAISEPQDRHGYTF

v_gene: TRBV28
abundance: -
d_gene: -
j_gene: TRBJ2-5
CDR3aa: CASSEGGEETQYF

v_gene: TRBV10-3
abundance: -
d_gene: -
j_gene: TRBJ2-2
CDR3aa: CAIRQGGYSGELFF

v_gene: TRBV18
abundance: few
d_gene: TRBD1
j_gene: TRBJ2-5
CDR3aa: CASSPPTGGDLSQYF

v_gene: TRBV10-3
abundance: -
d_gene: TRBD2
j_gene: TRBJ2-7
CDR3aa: CAISGLAGTREQYF

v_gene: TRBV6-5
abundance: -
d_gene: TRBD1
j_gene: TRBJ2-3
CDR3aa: CASLQTGGGTDTQYF

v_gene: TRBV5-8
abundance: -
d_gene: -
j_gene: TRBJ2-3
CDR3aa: CASSVQGDTDTQYF

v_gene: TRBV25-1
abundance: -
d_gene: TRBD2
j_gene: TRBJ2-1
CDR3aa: CASSVGLADYNEQFF

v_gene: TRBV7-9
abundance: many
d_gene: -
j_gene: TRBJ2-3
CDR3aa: CASSFGGALGADTQYF

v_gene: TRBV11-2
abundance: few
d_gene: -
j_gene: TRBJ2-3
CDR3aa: CASSSSRGLEDTQYF

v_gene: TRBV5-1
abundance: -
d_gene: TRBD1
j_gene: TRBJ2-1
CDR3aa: CASSARDRVVDEQFF

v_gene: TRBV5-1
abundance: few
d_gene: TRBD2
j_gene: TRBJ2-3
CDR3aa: CASSLASGGVTDTQYF

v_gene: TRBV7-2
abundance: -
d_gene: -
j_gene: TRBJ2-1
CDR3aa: CASSLGPPQNEQFF

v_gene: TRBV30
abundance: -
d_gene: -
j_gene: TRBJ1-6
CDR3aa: CAWSVAGGDGSPLHF

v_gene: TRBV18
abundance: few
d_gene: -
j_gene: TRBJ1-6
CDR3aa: CASSNRDSPLHF

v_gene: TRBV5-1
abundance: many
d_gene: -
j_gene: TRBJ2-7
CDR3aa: CASSSTTGPGEQYF

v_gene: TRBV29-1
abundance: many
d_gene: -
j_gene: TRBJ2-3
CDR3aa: CSVPDSYTDTQYF

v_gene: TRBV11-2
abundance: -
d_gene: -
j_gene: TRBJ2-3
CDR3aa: CASSLASLTDTQYF

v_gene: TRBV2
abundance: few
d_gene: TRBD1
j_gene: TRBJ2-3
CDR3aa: CASMSWTGGTDTQYF

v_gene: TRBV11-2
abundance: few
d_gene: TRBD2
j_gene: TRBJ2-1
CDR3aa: CASSPGLAGGPNEQFF

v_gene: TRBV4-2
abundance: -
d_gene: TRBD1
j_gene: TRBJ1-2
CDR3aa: CASSQVGTAENYGYTF

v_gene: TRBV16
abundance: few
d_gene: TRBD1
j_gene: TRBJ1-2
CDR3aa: CASSQSDRAKGYTF

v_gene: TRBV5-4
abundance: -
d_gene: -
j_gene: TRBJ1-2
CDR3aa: CASSLERANYGYTF

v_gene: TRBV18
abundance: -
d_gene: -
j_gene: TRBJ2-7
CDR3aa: CASSPTATGSSYEQYF

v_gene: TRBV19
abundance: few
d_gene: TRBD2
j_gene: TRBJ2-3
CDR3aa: CASIGPLAGADTQYF

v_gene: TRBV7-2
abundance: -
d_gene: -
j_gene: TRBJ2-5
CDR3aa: CASSFDRETQYF

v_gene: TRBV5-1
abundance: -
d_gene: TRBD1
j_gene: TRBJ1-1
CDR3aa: CASSDPGTGNTEAFF

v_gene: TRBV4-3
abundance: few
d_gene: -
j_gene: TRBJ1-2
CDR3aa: CASSQGGTSNYGYTF

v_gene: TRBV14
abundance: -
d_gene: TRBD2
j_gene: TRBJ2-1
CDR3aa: CASSQEGWRGGVYNEQFF

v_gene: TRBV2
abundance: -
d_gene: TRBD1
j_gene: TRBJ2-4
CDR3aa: CASGTGEGNIQYF

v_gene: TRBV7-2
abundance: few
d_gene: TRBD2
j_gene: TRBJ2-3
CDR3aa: CASSLSRGSGGTDTQYF

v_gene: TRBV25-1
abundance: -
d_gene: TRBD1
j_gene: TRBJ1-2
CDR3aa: CASSLSVGQGHGYTF

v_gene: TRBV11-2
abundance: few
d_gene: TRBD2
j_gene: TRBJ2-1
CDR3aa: CASSPVLAGYDEQFF

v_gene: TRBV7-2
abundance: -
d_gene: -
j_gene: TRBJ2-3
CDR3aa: CASSPGGKDTQYF

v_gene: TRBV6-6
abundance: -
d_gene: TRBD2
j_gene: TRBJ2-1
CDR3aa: CASSTGTIGTEQFF

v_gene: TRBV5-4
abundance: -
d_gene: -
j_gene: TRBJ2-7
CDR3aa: CASSLARSSYEQYF